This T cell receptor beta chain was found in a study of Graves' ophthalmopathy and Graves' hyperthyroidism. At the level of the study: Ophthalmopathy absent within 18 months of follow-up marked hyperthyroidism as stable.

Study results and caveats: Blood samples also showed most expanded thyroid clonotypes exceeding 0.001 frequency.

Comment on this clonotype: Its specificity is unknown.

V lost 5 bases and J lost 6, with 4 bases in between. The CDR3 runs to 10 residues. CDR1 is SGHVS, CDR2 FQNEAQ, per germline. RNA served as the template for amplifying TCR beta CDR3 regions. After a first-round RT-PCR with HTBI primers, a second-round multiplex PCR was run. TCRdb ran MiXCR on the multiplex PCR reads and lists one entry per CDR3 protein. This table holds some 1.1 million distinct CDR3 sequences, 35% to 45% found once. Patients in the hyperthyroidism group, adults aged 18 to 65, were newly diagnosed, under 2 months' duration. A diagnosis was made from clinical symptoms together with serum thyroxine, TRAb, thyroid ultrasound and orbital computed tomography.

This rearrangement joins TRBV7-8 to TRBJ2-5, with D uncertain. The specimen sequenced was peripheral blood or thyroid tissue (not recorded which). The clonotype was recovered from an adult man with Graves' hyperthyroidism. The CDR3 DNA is TGTGCCAGCAGCCCGAAGACCCAGTACTTC. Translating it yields CASSPKTQYF.